The entry below gives a single TCR beta chain sequence along with its context. Which antigen it targets is not known. It has no much larger one-base neighbor in the sample; base qualities were not kept. This sample was included in a study of post-analysis software for immune sequencing data (dated by TCRdb to 2013 to 2016). With regard to the full study: Disease courses on record covered relapsing-remitting, secondary progressive and progressive-relapsing multiple sclerosis, though some patients had no subtype annotation. The patient repertoires were set against 11 previously published healthy control repertoires from donors whose ages ranged from about 6 to 25 years. A subset of samples was prepared in parallel using single-end sample barcoding, then pooled and co-amplified after Illumina adapter ligation. General conclusions and limits of the study: The control group was slightly older than the multiple sclerosis patient group. Multiple sclerosis patients had significantly lower normalized Chao1 diversity than controls, a result that suggests substantial peripheral T-cell clonal expansion. When samples were clustered directly using the F measure, samples prepared in the same batch co-clustered strongly, which prompted a batch-effect correction. Significantly higher frequencies in patients than in controls were found for roughly 5 TRBV segments, including TRBV5-6, TRBV5-1 and TRBV20-1.

TCR beta repertoires were profiled from peripheral blood of 10 to 15 young patients with multiple sclerosis to demonstrate the VDJtools post-analysis software. The patients with multiple sclerosis were children and adolescents between 6 and 15 years of age. Library creation used PCR. The data were produced on an Illumina HiSeq 2500. To reduce PCR and sequencing biases, unique molecular identifiers were incorporated into the TCR beta cDNA libraries. Per 1 to 10 million input T cells, 500,000 or so cDNA molecules were obtained, such that each molecule approximated one T cell. The same protocol used for the earlier healthy control dataset was applied to prepare and sequence the patient libraries. Within a given batch, samples were prepared together, multiplexed and sequenced on the same HiSeq lane. The authors' analysis ran thus. Raw barcoded reads were processed with MIGEC, and single-read molecular identifier groups were discarded before consensus assembly and CDR3 extraction. Clonotype tables were post-analysed with VDJtools, and diversity was normalized by down-sampling all datasets to the smallest sample size. Repertoire overlap clustering matched CDR3 amino acid but not nucleotide sequences to correct batch-related cross-sample contamination. The public sequencing data were trimmed at Q25 with fastp and processed into clonotypes with MiXCR by TCRdb, which kept only in-frame beta chains. Each entry merges the rows of one CDR3 protein and shows their most common DNA and genes. The V and J calls and clone size are TCRdb's, not the authors'. The sample table shows 400,000 to 500,000 distinct CDR3 sequences, and 39% are seen once. Of the sample, roughly 8.2% falls within the top ten clones.

V and J lose 1 base and 3 bases, and a span of 7 bases separates them. The CDR3, from cysteine to phenylalanine, totals 13 residues. The read is trimmed to its CDR3 DNA, 39 bases read in frame from base 1. CDR1 MGHRA and CDR2 YSYEKL are derived from the germline V gene. The sample consisted of blood. The rearrangement joined TRBV4-1 to TRBJ2-7, with the D gene too uncertain to name. The clonotype originates from a girl aged 2 to 9 with multiple sclerosis. The CDR3 region: CASSQVSFYEQYF. The nucleotides read TGCGCCAGCAGCCAAGTTTCCTTCTACGAGCAGTACTTC.